The 21 T cell receptor beta chains below all came from one sample that was sequenced in a study of STAT5B mutations in CD4+ large granular lymphocyte leukemia (dated by TCRdb to between 2021 and 2022). Preparation of the library involved the immunoSEQ multiplex PCR assay. In its TCRdb copy, this immuneACCESS table keeps in-frame sequences only and misses some clones. Where compared with another copy, unresolved V genes explain less than half of these, and the others have no known cause. In this sample the table shows about 35,000 clones, 68% of which occur a single time. The ten largest clonotypes hold 1.5% to 2% of the sample. The sequencing sample was made of CD4+ T cells from blood buffy coats. The receptors derive from a human donor in good health.

This clone showed up just a few times. The rearrangement uses TRBV2 and TRBJ2-6; tentative D call: TRBD2 (5 bases). The V gene's germline CDR1 is SNHLY and CDR2 FYNNEI. The V end was cut by 6 bases, the J end by 0 bases, with 9 bases between. The CDR3 loop spans 15 amino acids. DNA of the CDR3: TGTGCCAGCAGGGAGGACCTCTCTGGGGCCAACGTCCTGACTTTC. Amino acid sequence: CASREDLSGANVLTF.

The chain combines TRBV25-1 with TRBJ2-3, with a tentative D call TRBD2 (5 bases). CDR1 and CDR2 from the germline V gene are MGHDK and SYGVNS. This CDR3 spans 13 amino acids. Trimming stripped 7 bases from V and 4 bases from J, with 12 bases between. The CDR3: CASKRGLADTQYF. The CDR3 DNA reads as TGTGCCAGCAAAAGAGGGCTCGCAGATACGCAGTATTTT.

The chain uses TRBV19 and TRBJ1-6; the D is unclear. Germline-derived CDR1 and CDR2 are LNHDA and SQIVND (reference sequence). The CDR3 totals 14 residues. The V gene lost 7 bases and the J gene lost 5 bases, with 12 bases spanning the gap. The CDR3 reads CASNTGLHNSPLHF. The CDR3 nucleotides are TGTGCCAGTAATACCGGGCTCCATAATTCACCCCTCCACTTT.

V usage is TRBV10-3 and J usage is TRBJ1-5; 8 bases align to TRBD1. V dropped 6 bases and J dropped 4; count of bases not matched to a gene: 5. The CDR3 spans 14 residues. Germline CDR1 is ENHRY and CDR2 is SYGVKD. CDR3 region: CAIRDRGRNQPQHF. The CDR3, as DNA: TGTGCCATCAGAGACAGGGGTCGGAATCAGCCCCAGCATTTT.

The chain is built from TRBV5-4 and TRBJ1-4; 11 nucleotides agree with TRBD1. The ends lost 0 bases at V and 5 bases at J; junction bases unmatched: 3. Germline assignment: CDR1 SGHNT and CDR2 YYREEE (reference sequence). CDR3 size: 16 residues. The CDR3 reads CASSLAGTGGNEKLFF. CDR3 in DNA: TGTGCCAGCAGCTTGGCCGGGACAGGGGGAAATGAAAAACTGTTTTTT.

The chain uses TRBV14 and TRBJ2-5, with a tentative D call TRBD2 (6 bases). Between the trimmed V and J ends, which lost 5 bases and 2 bases, there was a span of 9 bases. Germline V gene sequence: CDR1 SGHDN, CDR2 FVKESK. There are 13 residues in the CDR3. The CDR3 coding sequence is TGTGCCAGCAGCGTACTAGCTCAAGAGACCCAGTACTTC. It codes for CASSVLAQETQYF.

The gene calls are TRBV28 and TRBJ2-2; D uncertain. The CDR3 contains 14 residues. V lost 6 bases, J lost 2 bases, and 10 bases lay in between. Per germline, CDR1 MDHEN and CDR2 SYDVKM. DNA of the CDR3: TGTGCCAGCAGAGTTCCCCGAAACACCGGGGAGCTGTTTTTT. Encoded protein: CASRVPRNTGELFF.

This clone turned up a few times. The CDR3 region has the DNA TGTGCCAGCACTACACGGCTGAACACTGAAGCTTTCTTT. Protein sequence: CASTTRLNTEAFF. The rearrangement joins TRBV6-6 to TRBJ1-1; the D is unclear. V was clipped by 7 bases and J by 0 bases, with 9 bases between them. The CDR3 totals 13 residues. CDR1 is MNHNY and CDR2 is SVGAGI in the germline V gene (reference sequence).

The chain combines TRBV9 with TRBJ2-7; TRBD2 agrees at 7 bases. The CDR3 consists of 16 residues. After removal of 5 bases from V and 7 bases from J, the junction contained 18 bases not matched to a gene. CDR1 is SGDLS and CDR2 is YYNGEE in the germline V gene. The CDR3 nucleotides are TGTGCCAGCAGTCTAGAGTGGGGGGGGAGCTCCCAGGAGCAGTACTTC. Its translation is CASSLEWGGSSQEQYF.

The rearrangement uses TRBV19 and TRBJ2-2; TRBD2 aligns across 14 bases. The CDR3 contains 17 residues. After removal of 5 bases from V and 3 bases from J, the junction contained 5 bases not matched to a gene. CDR1 LNHDA and CDR2 SQIVND come from the germline V gene (reference sequence). The CDR3: CASSPGLAGGHTGELFF. The CDR3 DNA sequence: TGTGCCAGTAGTCCAGGACTAGCGGGGGGTCACACCGGGGAGCTGTTTTTT. Based on the CDR3 plus reference TRBV19 and TRBJ2-2, the full variable domain is DGGITQSPKYLFRKEGQNVTLSCEQNLNHDAMYWYRQDPGQGLRLIYYSQIVNDFQKGDIAEGYSVSREKKESFPLTVTSAQKNPTAFYLCASSPGLAGGHTGELFFGEGSRLTVL.

This chain uses TRBV5-4 with TRBJ2-7; TRBD2 agrees at 8 bases. Germline V CDR1 and CDR2: SGHNT, YYREEE (reference sequence). The CDR3 runs to 15 residues. The trim removed 0 bases at V and 2 bases at J, leaving 4 bases unmatched. The CDR3 region is CASSLGQRGPYEQYF. DNA of the CDR3: TGTGCCAGCAGCTTGGGACAGCGGGGGCCCTACGAGCAGTACTTC. Variable domain in full (rest from reference TRBV5-4 and TRBJ2-7): ETGVTQSPTHLIKTRGQQVTLRCSSQSGHNTVSWYQQALGQGPQFIFQYYREEENGRGNFPPRFSGLQFPNYSSELNVNALELDDSALYLCASSLGQRGPYEQYFGPGTRLTVT.

The rearrangement uses TRBV18 and TRBJ1-5; D unresolved. Germline assignment: CDR1 KGHSH and CDR2 LQKENI. The CDR3 consists of 12 residues. Trimming pared 6 bases from V and 6 bases from J, leaving 9 bases between. This CDR3 reads CASSAEGQPQHF. CDR3 in DNA: TGTGCCAGCTCCGCGGAAGGTCAGCCCCAGCATTTT.

This clone has only a few counts. The V gene is TRBV19, the J gene TRBJ1-1; 9 nucleotides match TRBD1. This CDR3 is 15 amino acids long. CDR1 and CDR2 from the germline V gene are LNHDA and SQIVND (reference sequence). V shed 5 bases, J shed 8 bases, and the junction held 12 bases outside the gene matches. CDR3 sequence: CASSPRDRELLEAFF. The CDR3 DNA reads TGTGCCAGTAGTCCTAGGGACAGGGAATTGCTCGAAGCTTTCTTT.

This clone was counted only a few times. The chain uses TRBV7-9 and TRBJ1-4, with D perhaps matching TRBD1 (5 bases). The CDR3 contains 15 residues. V was trimmed by 4 bases and J by 8 bases, leaving 17 bases between them. CDR1 is SEHNR, CDR2 FQNEAQ, per germline (reference sequence). CDR3 residues: CASSSVMGLGEKLFF. CDR3 DNA sequence: TGTGCCAGCAGCTCAGTGATGGGGCTGGGGGAAAAACTGTTTTTT.

V and J are TRBV5-6 and TRBJ2-7; no reliable D call. This CDR3 has 11 residues. The germline V and J ends were trimmed by 4 bases and 5 bases, with 7 bases remaining between them. Germline lookup yields CDR1 SGHDT and CDR2 YYEEEE. The CDR3 spells CASSKGHEQYF. The CDR3 region has the DNA TGTGCCAGCAGCAAGGGTCACGAGCAGTACTTC. Together with reference TRBV5-6 and TRBJ2-7, the CDR3 gives the full variable domain: DAGVTQSPTHLIKTRGQQVTLRCSPKSGHDTVSWYQQALGQGPQFIFQYYEEEERQRGNFPDRFSGHQFPNYSSELNVNALLLGDSALYLCASSKGHEQYFGPGTRLTVT.

DNA for the CDR3: TGTGCCAGCAGTTCACGGACTGGGGGAAACACCATATATTTT. This codes for CASSSRTGGNTIYF. V gene TRBV2 combines with J gene TRBJ1-3; D unresolved. CDR1 and CDR2 (germline): SNHLY, FYNNEI. The CDR3 covers 14 residues. Deletions cut 5 bases from V and 4 bases from J, with 12 bases between.

This clone was detected only once. This chain links TRBV2 with TRBJ2-3, with D maybe TRBD1 (6 bases). The CDR3 length is 16 residues. The V and J ends lost 6 bases and 0 bases respectively, with 16 bases between them. Germline V gives CDR1 SNHLY, CDR2 FYNNEI. As DNA, the CDR3 is TGTGCCAGCAGGAGGGAGACAGGATTTAGCACAGATACGCAGTATTTT. Translation: CASRRETGFSTDTQYF.

The V and J genes are TRBV6-4 and TRBJ1-5, with 8 positions matching TRBD1. Unmatched junction bases numbered 7, after V lost 3 bases and J lost 0 bases. This CDR3 region has 17 residues. Germline V gives CDR1 MRHNA, CDR2 SNTAGT. The CDR3 spells CASSENRGWNSNQPQHF. CDR3 nucleotide sequence: TGTGCCAGCAGTGAGAACAGGGGGTGGAATAGCAATCAGCCCCAGCATTTT.

The chain recombines TRBV29-1 with TRBJ1-1, with D possibly TRBD1 on 5 matching bases. This CDR3 has 14 amino acids. Trimming shortened V by 4 bases and J by 4 bases, and 16 bases separated the two germline ends. Germline assignment: CDR1 SQVTM and CDR2 ANQGSEA. The CDR3 loop is CSVARQGSVTEAFF. As DNA, the CDR3 is TGCAGCGTTGCCCGGCAGGGATCGGTCACTGAAGCTTTCTTT.

The CDR3 here is CASSLESSGGEGNEQFF. The CDR3 DNA sequence: TGTGCCAGCAGCTTGGAGTCTAGCGGGGGGGAGGGAAATGAGCAGTTCTTC. The chain combines TRBV5-7 with TRBJ2-1, with 12 bases fitting TRBD2. TRBV5-7 is reported as an ORF; its role is uncertain. With V trimmed by 0 bases and J by 7 bases, 8 bases remained unmatched. CDR3 length equals 17 residues.

CDR3: CASSESPALPGNTIYF. Here the CDR3 DNA reads TGTGCCAGCAGTGAATCCCCCGCACTCCCTGGAAACACCATATATTTT. The rearrangement links TRBV2 to TRBJ1-3; D call uncertain. The germline V and J ends were trimmed by 2 bases and 2 bases, with 13 bases remaining between them. The germline V gene encodes CDR1 SNHLY and CDR2 FYNNEI. The CDR3 is 16 amino acids.